This T cell receptor (beta chain) was identified during a study of CD8 T cells in ankylosing spondylitis. Study conclusions and caveats: A TCR beta motif of under ten highly homologous variants seemed to mark ankylosing spondylitis blood. Disease-linked clones reportedly showed significant enrichment in matched ankylosing spondylitis synovial fluid.

The J segment lost 5 bases and the V segment lost 5 bases, leaving 12 bases of the junction unmatched. The CDR3 length is 15 residues. Germline assignment: CDR1 MGHRA and CDR2 YSYEKL. In the case of this clonotype: Its specificity is not known.

TCRdb passed the 5' RACE reads through MiXCR, listing each CDR3 protein once. Of 670,000 or so distinct CDR3 sequences listed, 15% to 20% are singletons. The V call is TRBV4-1, the J call TRBJ2-7, with TRBD1 identical over 7 bases. Sequencing was carried out using blood, either unsorted or a sorted T cell fraction (not recorded which). This sequence originates from a male donor with ankylosing spondylitis. The CDR3 is CASSKTLTGSNEQYF. CDR3 nucleotides: TGCGCCAGCAGCAAGACCTTGACAGGGTCCAACGAGCAGTACTTC.